This note documents a single T cell receptor beta chain sequence. The target antigen is unknown. This CDR3 is built from 15 residues. Looked up from germline, CDR1 is MDHEN and CDR2 is SYDVKM. V lost 5 bases and J 0 bases, leaving 11 bases between the germline ends. This sample is drawn from a study of cytomegalovirus exposure and HLA in healthy donors. Findings and limits, study-wide: Across donors, most TCRs were seen rarely, yet some public ones were widespread. As a later analysis showed, a missense DCLRE1C variant was linked to trimming of TCR beta V- and J-genes. TRBV6-2, TRBV6-3 and some other V segments were unresolvable in 87-base-pair reads. Sequencing likely caused a cluster of highly shared sequence variants.

PCR used 60 Vbeta primers and 13 Jbeta primers. The data were produced by immunoSEQ multiplex PCR, yet TCRdb's version contains in-frame clones alone and is incomplete. The table shows 83,000 or so clones, with around 79% occurring only once. The specimen was PBMCs. The V and J genes are TRBV28 and TRBJ2-1; D unresolved. This sequence was found in a female donor in good health and CMV-seronegative. The CDR3 protein is CASSLQPVSYNEQFF. For the CDR3, the DNA is TGTGCCAGCAGTCTCCAACCGGTCTCCTACAATGAGCAGTTCTTC.